These T cell receptor beta chains were read from a single sample in a study of OX40 agonist ivuxolimab in advanced cancers. Some clones are missing from TCRdb's copy, which holds only in-frame ones; the method was immunoSEQ multiplex PCR. This table has approximately 74,000 clones, about 93% appearing once. The input for sequencing was CD4+ or CD8+ T cells sorted from blood, taken in a trial of the OX40 agonist ivuxolimab. The receptors derive from an adult with an advanced solid tumor such as melanoma, head and neck, liver or kidney cancer. The CDR3 runs from the conserved cysteine through the conserved F or W. The order of the fields is J gene, D gene, V gene, CDR3 protein, CDR3 DNA. D genes are given only for firm matches.

TRBJ2-3	-	TRBV5-6	CASSLASDLTDTQYF	TGTGCCAGCAGCTTGGCTTCGGACTTAACAGATACGCAGTATTTT
TRBJ1-2	TRBD1	TRBV30	CALITGGDSNYGYTF	TGTGCCTTAATAACCGGAGGGGACAGTAACTATGGCTACACCTTC
TRBJ1-5	-	TRBV5-4	CASSLAGDSNQPQHF	TGTGCCAGCAGCTTAGCAGGGGACAGCAATCAGCCCCAGCATTTT
TRBJ2-7	TRBD2	TRBV28	CASRGLVTYEQYF	TGTGCCAGCAGGGGACTAGTAACGTACGAGCAGTACTTC
TRBJ2-7	-	TRBV6-1	CASSSGAIDEQYF	TGTGCCAGCAGTTCGGGGGCCATCGACGAGCAGTACTTC
TRBJ1-2	-	TRBV5-4	CASCFEGGDGYTF	TGTGCCAGCTGCTTCGAGGGGGGCGATGGCTACACCTTC
TRBJ1-1	-	TRBV6-6	CVTSIGEAFF	TGTGTCACATCGATCGGGGAAGCTTTCTTT
TRBJ2-1	-	TRBV11-3	CASSLEAYNEQFF	TGTGCCAGCAGCTTAGAGGCCTACAATGAGCAGTTCTTC
TRBJ1-4	-	TRBV4-2	CASSQLGEKLFF	TGTGCCAGCAGCCAGTTAGGGGAAAAACTGTTTTTT
TRBJ1-1	-	TRBV7-6	CASSYSQGSTEAFF	TGTGCCAGCAGCTACAGCCAAGGATCCACTGAAGCTTTCTTT
TRBJ1-1	-	TRBV7-9	CASSQGAGWNTEAFF	TGTGCCAGCAGCCAAGGCGCGGGCTGGAACACTGAAGCTTTCTTT
TRBJ1-3	TRBD1	TRBV4-3	CASSQDPGQGVNTIYF	TGCGCCAGCAGCCAAGATCCCGGACAGGGGGTAAACACCATATATTTT
TRBJ2-1	-	TRBV14	CASSQEGRALGEFF	TGTGCCAGCAGCCAAGAGGGCCGGGCTCTGGGGGAGTTCTTC
TRBJ2-1	-	TRBV30	CAWSPFNEQFF	TGTGCCTGGAGCCCCTTCAATGAGCAGTTCTTC
TRBJ2-1	TRBD2	TRBV6-4	CASSQGLAGDNEQFF	TGTGCCAGCAGCCAGGGACTAGCGGGGGACAATGAGCAGTTCTTC
TRBJ2-7	-	TRBV11-2	CASSLSHLGSSYEQYF	TGTGCCAGCAGCTTATCCCATCTGGGGTCCTCCTACGAGCAGTACTTC
TRBJ1-1	-	TRBV27	CASSAEMISGTEAFF	TGTGCCAGCAGCGCTGAGATGATCTCGGGTACTGAAGCTTTCTTT
TRBJ2-7	-	TRBV4-3	CASSQDRAGPAYEQYF	TGCGCCAGCAGCCAAGATAGAGCGGGTCCCGCCTACGAGCAGTACTTC
TRBJ2-7	TRBD1	TRBV30	CAWSTEGTVYEQYF	TGTGCCTGGAGTACAGAGGGGACAGTCTACGAGCAGTACTTC
TRBJ1-1	-	TRBV5-6	CASSLGPNTEAFF	TGTGCCAGCAGCTTGGGGCCCAACACTGAAGCTTTCTTT
TRBJ1-1	-	TRBV9	CASSGSGSMNTEAFF	TGTGCCAGCAGCGGTTCAGGGTCCATGAACACTGAAGCTTTCTTT
TRBJ2-7	-	TRBV15	CATSSTRKGEQYF	TGTGCCACCAGCAGCACGCGGAAGGGCGAGCAGTACTTC
TRBJ2-3	-	TRBV10-3	CAISEPILPGERTDTQYF	TGTGCCATCAGTGAGCCGATCCTTCCCGGGGAACGCACAGATACGCAGTATTTT